A single TCR beta chain is shown here with its context. The record originates from a study of cytomegalovirus exposure and HLA in healthy donors. The PCR had 60 Vbeta and 13 Jbeta primers. The repertoire was sequenced with immunoSEQ multiplex PCR; TCRdb's copy has only in-frame clones and lacks some. Found here are approximately 110,000 clones, 70% to 80% of them singletons; the top ten hold approximately 5%. The length of the CDR3 is 15 residues. The germline CDR1 and CDR2 sequences are WSHSY and SAAADI. The J segment lost 9 bases and the V segment lost 5 bases, leaving 12 bases of the junction unmatched.

The rearrangement joins TRBV10-2 to TRBJ1-5; 8 positions agree with TRBD1. This receptor was obtained from a woman aged 25-40 years in good health and CMV-seropositive. The sequenced material came from PBMCs. The CDR3 protein is CASSPGQGTLRPQHF. The CDR3 coding sequence is TGCGCCAGCAGTCCCGGACAGGGCACTTTGCGGCCCCAGCATTTT.